This T cell receptor (beta chain) was captured in a study of human thymus T cells. Details on this clone: Antigen: not known.

The germline V gene has CDR1 MNHNY and CDR2 SVGAGI (reference sequence). V was pared by 6 bases and J by 2 bases, with 11 bases between. There are 13 residues in the CDR3. Study-wide points: Related work found strong thymic repertoire overlap between unrelated individuals. Across thymic and blood repertoires, the usage of V and J genes appeared to be biased.

Clones were read by immunoSEQ multiplex PCR, and TCRdb kept only the in-frame ones, dropping some. The table has some 78,000 clones, roughly 96% seen once. It was from resections taken during corrective heart surgery that the thymus tissue came. Donors were healthy Finnish infants having corrective surgery for congenital heart defects. The genes are TRBV6-6 and TRBJ2-7, with D tentatively TRBD2 (6 bases). The clonotype originates from a boy under two years old with a congenital heart defect but otherwise immunologically healthy. Source material: thymus tissue. The CDR3 is CASRRDSPYEQYF. CDR3 coding DNA: TGTGCCAGCAGAAGGGACTCCCCCTACGAGCAGTACTTC.